This T cell receptor beta chain emerged from a study of cytomegalovirus exposure and HLA in healthy donors. Both 60 Vbeta primers and 13 Jbeta primers went into the PCR. The data were produced by immunoSEQ multiplex PCR, yet TCRdb's version contains in-frame clones alone and is incomplete. The sample holds a few hundred thousand clones, approximately 80% seen once. Trimming took off 1 base at V and 4 bases at J, with 13 bases between the two ends. The CDR3 loop spans 15 amino acids. The germline CDR1 and CDR2 sequences are LGHNT and FRNRAP. The rearrangement uses TRBV12-5 and TRBJ1-2; D not certain. The sequenced sample was PBMCs. The clonotype was recovered from a woman aged 55-70 years in good health and CMV-seropositive. The CDR3 is CASGLAGFGLYGYTF. CDR3 bases: TGTGCTAGTGGTTTGGCGGGGTTTGGTCTCTATGGCTACACCTTC.